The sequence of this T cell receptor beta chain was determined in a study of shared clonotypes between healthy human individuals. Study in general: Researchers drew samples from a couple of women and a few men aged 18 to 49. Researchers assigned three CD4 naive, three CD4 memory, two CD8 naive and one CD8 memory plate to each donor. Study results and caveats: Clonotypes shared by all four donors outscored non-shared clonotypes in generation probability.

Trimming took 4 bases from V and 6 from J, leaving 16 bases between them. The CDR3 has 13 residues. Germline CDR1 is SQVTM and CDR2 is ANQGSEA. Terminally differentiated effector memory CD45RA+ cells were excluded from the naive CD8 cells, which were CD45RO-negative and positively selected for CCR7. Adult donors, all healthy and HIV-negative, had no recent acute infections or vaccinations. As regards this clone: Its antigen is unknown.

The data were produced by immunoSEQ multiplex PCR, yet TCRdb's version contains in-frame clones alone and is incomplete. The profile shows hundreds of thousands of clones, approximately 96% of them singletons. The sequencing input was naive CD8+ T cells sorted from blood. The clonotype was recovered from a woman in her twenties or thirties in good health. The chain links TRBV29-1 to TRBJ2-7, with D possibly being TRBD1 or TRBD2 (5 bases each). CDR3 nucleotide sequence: TGCAGCGTTGTAATAGGGGAAGGAGGCGAGCAGTACTTC. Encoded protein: CSVVIGEGGEQYF.